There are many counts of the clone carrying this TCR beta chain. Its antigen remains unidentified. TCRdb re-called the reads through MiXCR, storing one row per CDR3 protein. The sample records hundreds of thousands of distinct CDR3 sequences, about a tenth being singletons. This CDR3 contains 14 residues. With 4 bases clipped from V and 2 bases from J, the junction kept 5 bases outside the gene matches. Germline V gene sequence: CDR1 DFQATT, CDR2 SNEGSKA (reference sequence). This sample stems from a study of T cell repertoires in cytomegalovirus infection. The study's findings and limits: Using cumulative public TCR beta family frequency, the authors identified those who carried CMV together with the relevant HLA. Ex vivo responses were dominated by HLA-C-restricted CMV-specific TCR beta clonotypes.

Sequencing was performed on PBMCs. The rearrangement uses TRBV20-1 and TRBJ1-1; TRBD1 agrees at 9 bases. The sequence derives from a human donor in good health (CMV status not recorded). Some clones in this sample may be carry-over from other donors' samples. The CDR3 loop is CSATGTGRNTEAFF. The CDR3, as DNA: TGCAGTGCTACCGGGACAGGGAGAAACACTGAAGCTTTCTTT.